Presented here are 22 T cell receptor beta chains from one specimen sequenced in a study of blood T cell repertoires in COVID-19. This table comes from immunoSEQ multiplex PCR, and its TCRdb copy is limited to in-frame clones, with some not included. The sample has some 68,000 clones, 90% seen once. Sequenced input: peripheral blood. The source is a man aged 50 or older with COVID-19, enrolled during active disease.

The V and J genes are TRBV14 and TRBJ1-1; no definite D call. The CDR3 has 13 amino acids. Germline CDR1 reads SGHDN; CDR2 reads FVKESK. Trimming shortened V by 4 bases and J by 7 bases, and 13 bases separated the two germline ends. CDR3 bases: TGTGCCAGCAGCCCGCAAACCGGCGGTGAAGCTTTCTTT. It yields the protein CASSPQTGGEAFF.

The chain uses TRBV7-9 and TRBJ2-1; 8 nucleotides match TRBD1. Germline V lookup: CDR1 SEHNR, CDR2 FQNEAQ (reference sequence). V lost 4 bases to trimming and J lost 4 bases; unmatched junction nucleotides: 6. The CDR3 has 15 amino acids. CDR3 in DNA: TGTGCCAGCAGCTCCGGGACAGGAGGATACAATGAGCAGTTCTTC. It codes for CASSSGTGGYNEQFF.

This CDR3 is CASSSSAGGTDTQYF. Here the CDR3 DNA reads TGTGCCAGCAGCTCGTCGGCGGGGGGCACAGATACGCAGTATTTT. The chain is built from TRBV7-2 and TRBJ2-3; 7 bases are shared with TRBD2. Germline V gene lookup returns CDR1 SGHTA and CDR2 FQGNSA. The CDR3 is 15 amino acids. The J segment lost 1 base and the V segment lost 4 bases, leaving 5 bases of the junction unmatched.

The CDR3 reads CASSKASGWEGNEQFF. CDR3 DNA: TGCGCCAGCAGCAAAGCCAGCGGGTGGGAAGGAAATGAGCAGTTCTTC. The V and J genes are TRBV4-1 and TRBJ2-1; a weak D match, TRBD2 (6 bases). The CDR3 contains 16 residues. In germline, CDR1 is MGHRA, CDR2 YSYEKL. V was shortened by 5 bases and J by 7 bases, with 21 bases between the two germline ends.

V and J are TRBV5-6 and TRBJ2-3; D is undetermined. Germline loops: CDR1 SGHDT, CDR2 YYEEEE. This CDR3 is built from 14 residues. V lost 1 base to trimming and J lost 0 bases, with 6 bases between them. As DNA, the CDR3 is TGTGCCAGCAGCTTGTTCCAGAGCACAGATACGCAGTATTTT. Residues: CASSLFQSTDTQYF.

The chain employs TRBV7-9 and TRBJ1-2; D possibly corresponds to TRBD1 (5 bases). Trimming removed 5 bases at V and 8 bases at J, with 18 bases between. Germline values: CDR1 SEHNR, CDR2 FQNEAQ (reference sequence). The CDR3 extends over 14 amino acids. In DNA form, the CDR3 reads TGTGCCAGCAGCGTCGAGACAGAACAAGCGGGCTACACCTTC. It specifies CASSVETEQAGYTF.

With respect to this clone: One end of the junction is discordant with germline, which a read error may explain. This chain joins TRBV7-2 and TRBJ2-1, with TRBD1 identical over 8 bases. CDR1 and CDR2 (germline): SGHTA, FQGNSA. This CDR3 spans 12 amino acids. For the CDR3, the DNA is TGTGCCAGCAGCTTAGAGGACAGGGTTGGGATCTTC. Translation: CASSLEDRVGIF.

A single count supports this clone. The chain couples TRBV27 to TRBJ1-4, with D perhaps TRBD1 (6 bases). Germline CDR1 MNHEY, CDR2 SMNVEV (reference sequence). The CDR3 length is 16 residues. V lost 5 bases to trimming and J lost 7 bases, with 20 bases between them. The chain's CDR3 is CASSPRTQGGIEKLFF. CDR3 DNA sequence: TGTGCCAGCAGTCCCCGTACCCAAGGGGGTATTGAAAAACTGTTTTTT.

This CDR3 reads CASSSLGEETQYF. CDR3 nucleotide sequence: TGTGCCAGCAGTTCCCTCGGGGAAGAGACCCAGTACTTC. The rearrangement uses TRBV6-6 and TRBJ2-5, with D maybe TRBD2 (5 bases). Per germline, CDR1 MNHNY and CDR2 SVGAGI (reference sequence). Trimming took off 4 bases at V and 3 bases at J, with 9 bases between the two ends. The CDR3 consists of 13 residues.

The rearrangement joins TRBV7-3 to TRBJ2-1; 9 bases line up with TRBD2. Looked up from germline, CDR1 is SGHTA and CDR2 is FQGTGA. Germline trimming cut 3 bases from V and 2 bases from J; bases unmatched to any gene: 5. This CDR3 spans 16 amino acids. The CDR3 spells CASSFSAGGTYNEQFF. For the CDR3, the DNA is TGTGCCAGCAGCTTTTCGGCGGGAGGGACCTACAATGAGCAGTTCTTC.

This chain links TRBV5-5 with TRBJ2-7; TRBD1 aligns across 12 bases. The ends lost 4 bases at V and 5 bases at J; junction bases unmatched: 7. Looked up from germline, CDR1 is SGHKS and CDR2 is YYEKEE (reference sequence). The CDR3 runs to 15 residues. The CDR3 loop reads CASSGRDRGRDEQYF. As DNA, the CDR3 is TGTGCCAGCAGCGGCCGGGACAGGGGGCGCGACGAGCAGTACTTC.

V is TRBV6-6 and J is TRBJ1-2; the match to TRBD1 covers 8 bases. V shed 7 bases, J shed 8 bases, and the junction held 15 bases outside the gene matches. This CDR3 is 15 amino acids long. The germline CDR1 and CDR2 sequences are MNHNY and SVGAGI (reference sequence). Written as DNA, the CDR3 is TGTGCCAGCAACCACCGGACAGGGCCCAGCAAGGGCTACACCTTC. It is translated as CASNHRTGPSKGYTF.

V and J are TRBV7-9 and TRBJ2-7, with 10 bases aligning to TRBD1. V lost 7 bases and J lost 4; bases outside the gene matches: 7. Germline V CDR1 and CDR2: SEHNR, FQNEAQ (reference sequence). The CDR3 consists of 14 residues. The CDR3 sequence: CASTRGTGDYEQYF. The CDR3 nucleotides are TGTGCCAGCACTCGCGGGACAGGGGATTACGAGCAGTACTTC.

The V and J genes are TRBV29-1 and TRBJ1-2, with TRBD1 identical over 7 bases. The V gene's germline CDR1 is SQVTM and CDR2 ANQGSEA. CDR3 length: 13 residues. J gave up 4 bases and V 6 bases, and 8 bases lay outside the gene matches. Written as DNA, the CDR3 is TGCAGCGTATCCGACAGGGCACCCTATGGCTACACCTTC. Translating gives CSVSDRAPYGYTF. Filled out from reference TRBV29-1 and TRBJ1-2, the complete variable domain reads SAVISQKPSRDICQRGTSLTIQCQVDSQVTMMFWYRQQPGQSLTLIATANQGSEATYESGFVIDKFPISRPNLTFSTLTVSNMSPEDSSIYLCSVSDRAPYGYTFGSGTRLTVV.

This chain links TRBV20-1 with TRBJ2-5; D uncertain. The CDR3 has 11 amino acids. CDR1 is DFQATT, CDR2 SNEGSKA, per germline (reference sequence). The V gene lost 4 bases and the J gene lost 4 bases, with 7 bases spanning the gap. The CDR3 coding sequence is TGCAGTGCTAAGCGTGGAGAGACCCAGTACTTC. It codes for CSAKRGETQYF.

J is TRBJ1-1 and V is TRBV27, with 11 bases fitting TRBD1. The CDR3 runs 15 residues. CDR1 is MNHEY and CDR2 is SMNVEV in the germline V gene (reference sequence). V was clipped by 5 bases and J by 3 bases; unmatched bases: 5. This CDR3 is CASSHGTGGHTEAFF. The CDR3 bases are TGTGCCAGCAGTCATGGGACAGGGGGTCACACTGAAGCTTTCTTT.

This chain links TRBV2 with TRBJ1-6; possible D gene TRBD1, 5 bases. CDR1 and CDR2 (germline): SNHLY, FYNNEI. V was pared by 5 bases and J by 0 bases, with 11 bases between. The CDR3 is 16 amino acids. The CDR3 sequence is CASSREGSSYNSPLHF. CDR3 sequence (DNA): TGTGCCAGCAGTCGGGAGGGGAGCTCCTATAATTCACCCCTCCACTTT.

V usage is TRBV30 and J usage is TRBJ1-5; D gene uncertain. Germline values: CDR1 GTSNPN, CDR2 SVGIG (reference sequence). V lost 0 bases and J lost 6, with 12 bases in between. The CDR3 loop spans 14 amino acids. The chain's CDR3 is CAWSVIQAGQPQHF. The CDR3 nucleotides read TGTGCCTGGAGTGTCATCCAGGCCGGTCAGCCCCAGCATTTT.

The chain joins TRBV5-1 to TRBJ1-4; 7 nucleotides match TRBD1. The V gene's germline CDR1 is SGHRS and CDR2 YFSETQ. V dropped 3 bases and J dropped 5; count of bases not matched to a gene: 7. The CDR3 spans 15 residues. The CDR3 sequence is CASSSQGGENEKLFF. The CDR3 DNA sequence: TGCGCCAGCAGCTCCCAGGGGGGCGAGAATGAAAAACTGTTTTTT.

The genes are TRBV2 and TRBJ2-2, with a possible D match to TRBD2 (5 bases). The germline V gene has CDR1 SNHLY and CDR2 FYNNEI. The CDR3 length is 16 residues. Trimming removed 5 bases at V and 6 bases at J, with 19 bases between. The CDR3 coding sequence is TGTGCCAGCAGTATTGGGAGTTTGAGGATGCCCGGGGAGCTGTTTTTT. Translation: CASSIGSLRMPGELFF.

The CDR3 bases are TGTGCCAGCAGCTTAGTTGGCAGGGCGCACACTGAAGCTTTCTTT. Protein: CASSLVGRAHTEAFF. The V and J genes are TRBV7-2 and TRBJ1-1, with TRBD1 as a possible D gene (5 bases). V lost 1 base and J 3 bases, leaving 12 bases between the germline ends. Germline CDR1 is SGHTA and CDR2 is FQGNSA. The CDR3 totals 15 residues.

This chain links TRBV12-3 or TRBV12-4 with TRBJ1-2; TRBD1 matches at 8 bases. Trimming cost V 3 bases and J 7 bases; bases outside gene matches: 4. The CDR3 extends over 13 amino acids. The CDR3 here is CASSFNRGSGYTF. The CDR3 DNA follows: TGTGCCAGCAGTTTCAACAGGGGGTCTGGCTACACCTTC.